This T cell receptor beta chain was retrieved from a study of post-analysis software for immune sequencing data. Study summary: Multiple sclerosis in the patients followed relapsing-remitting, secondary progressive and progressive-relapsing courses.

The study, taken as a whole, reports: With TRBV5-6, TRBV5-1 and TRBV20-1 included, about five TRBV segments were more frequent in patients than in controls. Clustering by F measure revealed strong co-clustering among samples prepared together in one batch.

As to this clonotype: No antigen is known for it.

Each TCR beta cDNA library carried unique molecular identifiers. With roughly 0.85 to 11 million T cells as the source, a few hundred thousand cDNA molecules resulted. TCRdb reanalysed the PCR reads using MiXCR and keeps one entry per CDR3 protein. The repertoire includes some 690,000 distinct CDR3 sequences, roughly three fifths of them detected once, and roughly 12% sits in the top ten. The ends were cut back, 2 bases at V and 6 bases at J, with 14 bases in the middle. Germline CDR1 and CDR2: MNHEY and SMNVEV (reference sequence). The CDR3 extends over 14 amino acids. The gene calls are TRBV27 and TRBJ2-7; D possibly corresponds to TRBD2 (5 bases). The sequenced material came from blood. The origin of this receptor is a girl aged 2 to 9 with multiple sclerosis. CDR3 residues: CASSLNCRTVEQYF. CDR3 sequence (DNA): TGTGCCAGCAGTTTAAATTGCAGGACTGTCGAGCAGTACTTC.